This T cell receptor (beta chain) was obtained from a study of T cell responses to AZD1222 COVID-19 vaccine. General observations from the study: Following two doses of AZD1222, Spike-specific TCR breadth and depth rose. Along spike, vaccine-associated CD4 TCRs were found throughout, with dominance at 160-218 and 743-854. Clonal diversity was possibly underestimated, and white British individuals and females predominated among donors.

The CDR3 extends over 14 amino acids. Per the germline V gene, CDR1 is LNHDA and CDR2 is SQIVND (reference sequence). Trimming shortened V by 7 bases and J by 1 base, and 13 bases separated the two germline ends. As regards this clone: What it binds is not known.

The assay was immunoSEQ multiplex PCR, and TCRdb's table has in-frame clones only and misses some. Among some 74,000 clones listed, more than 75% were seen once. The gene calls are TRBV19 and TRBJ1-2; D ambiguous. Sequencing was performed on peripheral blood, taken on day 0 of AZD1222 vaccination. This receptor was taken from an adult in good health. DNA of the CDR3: TGTGCCAGTACTCTCCATGGGGATAACTATGGCTACACCTTC. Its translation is CASTLHGDNYGYTF.